This T cell receptor (beta chain) was sequenced in a study of shared clonotypes between healthy human individuals. The study, taken as a whole, reports: Roughly 5% of naive CD4 clonotypes were shared across four donors.

Repertoires were generated with immunoSEQ multiplex PCR, while TCRdb's copy carries only in-frame clones and drops some. The sample has 550,000 to 700,000 clones, 73% seen once. Turning to this clone: Its antigen is still unknown.

This CDR3 is built from 16 residues. From germline, CDR1 is SGHDN and CDR2 FVKESK. Germline trimming cut 4 bases from V and 4 bases from J; bases unmatched to any gene: 9. The sequence derives from a woman in her 30s in good health. Sequencing was done on a sample of memory CD4+ T cells sorted from blood. Subset in this sample: CD45RA-negative fraction. The chain recombines TRBV14 with TRBJ2-5; the match to TRBD1 covers 10 bases. The CDR3 reads CASSRPGQGSSETQYF. CDR3 nucleotide sequence: TGTGCCAGCAGCCGTCCGGGACAGGGGAGTTCAGAGACCCAGTACTTC.